What follows are 17 T cell receptor beta chains derived from one specimen sequenced in a study of blood T cell repertoires in COVID-19. Profiling relied on immunoSEQ multiplex PCR, and the TCRdb table lists in-frame clones only, not all of them. The data hold about 170,000 clones, with around 83% observed a single time. The sample taken for sequencing was PBMCs or T cells enriched from blood (not recorded which). These TCRs come from a woman in her 50s in a cohort exposed to, infected with or recovered from COVID-19 (not recorded which).

V gene TRBV19 combines with J gene TRBJ2-6; 9 bases are shared with TRBD2. The ends lost 7 bases at V and 2 bases at J; junction bases unmatched: 6. The germline CDR1 and CDR2 sequences are LNHDA and SQIVND (reference sequence). The CDR3 is 16 amino acids. The CDR3 coding sequence is TGTGCCAGTACGTTGGAGCGGGAGGCTGGGGCCAACGTCCTGACTTTC. Translation: CASTLEREAGANVLTF.

The gene calls are TRBV7-8 and TRBJ1-1, with 7 bases fitting TRBD1. Unmatched junction bases numbered 7, after V lost 5 bases and J lost 4 bases. Germline CDR1 SGHVS, CDR2 FQNEAQ. This CDR3 region has 14 residues. The CDR3 here is CASSQQGWGTEAFF. The DNA for the CDR3 is TGTGCCAGCAGCCAACAGGGGTGGGGCACTGAAGCTTTCTTT.

This clone was seen just once. The chain links TRBV19 to TRBJ2-3; tentative D call: TRBD2 (5 bases). The CDR3 totals 14 residues. Germline lookup yields CDR1 LNHDA and CDR2 SQIVND (reference sequence). V was clipped by 5 bases and J by 4 bases, with 13 bases between them. The CDR3 region is CASSEGDSADTQYF. CDR3 bases: TGTGCCAGTAGTGAAGGCGATAGCGCAGATACGCAGTATTTT.

The gene calls are TRBV18 and TRBJ1-4; 7 bases are a match to TRBD1. CDR1 is KGHSH and CDR2 is LQKENI in the germline V gene. CDR3 length: 16 amino acids. V was clipped by 4 bases and J by 5 bases; unmatched bases: 10. CDR3 protein: CASSQRQGDSNEKLFF. The CDR3 DNA reads as TGTGCCAGCTCACAACGGCAGGGGGATTCAAATGAAAAACTGTTTTTT.

The CDR3 region is CASSILRDSGSYEQYF. The DNA of the CDR3 is TGTGCCAGTAGTATCCTCCGGGACAGCGGCTCCTACGAGCAGTACTTC. The chain is built from TRBV19 and TRBJ2-7; 7 bases match TRBD1. CDR3 size: 16 residues. Germline-derived CDR1 and CDR2 are LNHDA and SQIVND (reference sequence). V dropped 3 bases and J dropped 0; count of bases not matched to a gene: 8.

The chain couples TRBV5-1 to TRBJ2-1; perhaps TRBD1 as D (6 bases). Germline loops: CDR1 SGHRS, CDR2 YFSETQ. V was shortened by 3 bases and J by 7 bases, with 17 bases between the two germline ends. This CDR3 contains 15 residues. The CDR3 is CASSSMGAKSNEQFF. In DNA, the CDR3 is TGCGCCAGCAGCTCTATGGGGGCGAAGTCGAATGAGCAGTTCTTC.

The chain employs TRBV15 and TRBJ1-5; D might be TRBD1 (5 bases). V was clipped by 1 base and J by 3 bases, with 10 bases between them. The CDR3 length is 15 residues. CDR1 is LNHNV and CDR2 is YYDKDF in the germline V gene (reference sequence). Here the CDR3 DNA reads TGTGCCACCAGCAGAGGATCGGGGGACAATCAGCCCCAGCATTTT. Translating gives CATSRGSGDNQPQHF. Filled out from reference TRBV15 and TRBJ1-5, the complete variable domain reads DAMVIQNPRYQVTQFGKPVTLSCSQTLNHNVMYWYQQKSSQAPKLLFHYYDKDFNNEADTPDNFQSRRPNTSFCFLDIRSPGLGDTAMYLCATSRGSGDNQPQHFGDGTRLSIL.

Details on this clone: This specimen includes other DNA sequences encoding the same CDR3. The gene calls are TRBV2 and TRBJ2-7, with 9 nucleotides matching TRBD1. CDR3 length: 14 residues. V shed 7 bases and J 0 bases; nucleotides not matched to a gene: 4. Germline V gene lookup returns CDR1 SNHLY and CDR2 FYNNEI. CDR3 residues: CASNRDRVSYEQYF. The DNA for the CDR3 is TGTGCCAGCAATCGGGACAGGGTCTCCTACGAGCAGTACTTC. Drawing the rest from reference TRBV2 and TRBJ2-7, the complete variable domain is EPEVTQTPSHQVTQMGQEVILRCVPISNHLYFYWYRQILGQKVEFLVSFYNNEISEKSEIFDDQFSVERPDGSNFTLKIRSTKLEDSAMYFCASNRDRVSYEQYFGPGTRLTVT.

This clone was detected only a few times. Other DNA sequences of this sample code for an identical CDR3. The V and J genes are TRBV5-4 and TRBJ2-2; no clear D. The CDR3 has 13 amino acids. Germline V gene sequence: CDR1 SGHNT, CDR2 YYREEE (reference sequence). Trimming cost V 4 bases and J 5 bases, with 9 bases left between them. The CDR3 DNA reads as TGTGCCAGCAGCCCGCCTCGGACCGGGGAGCTGTTTTTT. This translates into CASSPPRTGELFF.

The V call is TRBV5-4, the J call TRBJ1-1; TRBD1 might be the D (6 bases). Germline V lookup: CDR1 SGHNT, CDR2 YYREEE (reference sequence). Between the trimmed V and J ends, which lost 0 bases and 3 bases, there was a span of 12 bases. This CDR3 contains 15 residues. CDR3 nucleotides: TGTGCCAGCAGCTTGGATAGGACAGCGGACACTGAAGCTTTCTTT. It specifies CASSLDRTADTEAFF.

The chain combines TRBV27 with TRBJ2-7; TRBD1 aligns across 11 bases. Germline V gene data show CDR1 as MNHEY and CDR2 as SMNVEV (reference sequence). This CDR3 comprises 16 residues. The V gene end was trimmed by 6 bases and the J gene end by 2 bases; junction bases not matched to a gene: 9. CDR3 sequence: CASRRRGDRGTYEQYF. CDR3 in DNA: TGTGCCAGCAGGAGAAGGGGGGACAGGGGGACCTACGAGCAGTACTTC.

The V call is TRBV15, the J call TRBJ2-3; tentatively, D is TRBD1 (5 bases). There are 15 residues in the CDR3. The V end lost 1 base, the J end lost 2 bases, and 10 bases lay between the germline ends. From germline, CDR1 is LNHNV and CDR2 YYDKDF (reference sequence). In DNA form, the CDR3 reads TGTGCCACCAGCAGAGGAGACAGACACACAGATACGCAGTATTTT. Translated, it gives CATSRGDRHTDTQYF.

The chain combines TRBV7-2 with TRBJ1-2; D gene uncertain. This CDR3 has 15 residues. Per germline, CDR1 SGHTA and CDR2 FQGNSA. Trimming took off 8 bases at V and 4 bases at J, with 20 bases between the two ends. Here the CDR3 reads CASESPSAGVYGYTF. The DNA of the CDR3 is TGTGCCAGCGAAAGCCCGTCAGCAGGTGTCTATGGCTACACCTTC.

This chain joins TRBV7-6 and TRBJ2-7; possibly TRBD2 for D (5 bases). CDR1 and CDR2 (germline): SGHVS, FNYEAQ. With 1 base removed from V and 7 bases from J, the gap between germline ends came to 14 bases. The CDR3 is made up of 14 amino acids. The CDR3 loop is CASSLVSGSGEQYF. In DNA, the CDR3 is TGTGCCAGCAGCTTAGTTTCTGGATCGGGGGAGCAGTACTTC.

The CDR3 here is CASRLSGGADTQYF. The CDR3 DNA sequence: TGTGCCAGCAGGTTGAGCGGGGGGGCAGATACGCAGTATTTT. The chain is built from TRBV2 and TRBJ2-3; 10 nucleotides match TRBD2. Looked up from germline, CDR1 is SNHLY and CDR2 is FYNNEI. CDR3 size: 14 residues. J lost 4 bases, V lost 6 bases, and 4 bases had no gene match.

Note on this clone: One end of the junction does not line up with germline, which may come from a read error. The V gene is TRBV7-6, the J gene TRBJ1-1, with 7 bases fitting TRBD1. Germline V gene data show CDR1 as SGHVS and CDR2 as FNYEAQ. The CDR3 has 10 residues. The CDR3 loop reads CASSSGQIVF. CDR3 coding DNA: TGTGCCAGCAGCTCGGGACAGATCGTCTTT.

The V call is TRBV6-1, the J call TRBJ1-1, with D unresolved. Per the germline V gene, CDR1 is MNHNS and CDR2 is SASEGT. V was cut by 2 bases and J by 5 bases, with 6 bases left in between. CDR3 length equals 12 residues. The CDR3 DNA reads TGTGCCAGCAGTGAATTCCGTACTGAAGCTTTCTTT. Translated: CASSEFRTEAFF.